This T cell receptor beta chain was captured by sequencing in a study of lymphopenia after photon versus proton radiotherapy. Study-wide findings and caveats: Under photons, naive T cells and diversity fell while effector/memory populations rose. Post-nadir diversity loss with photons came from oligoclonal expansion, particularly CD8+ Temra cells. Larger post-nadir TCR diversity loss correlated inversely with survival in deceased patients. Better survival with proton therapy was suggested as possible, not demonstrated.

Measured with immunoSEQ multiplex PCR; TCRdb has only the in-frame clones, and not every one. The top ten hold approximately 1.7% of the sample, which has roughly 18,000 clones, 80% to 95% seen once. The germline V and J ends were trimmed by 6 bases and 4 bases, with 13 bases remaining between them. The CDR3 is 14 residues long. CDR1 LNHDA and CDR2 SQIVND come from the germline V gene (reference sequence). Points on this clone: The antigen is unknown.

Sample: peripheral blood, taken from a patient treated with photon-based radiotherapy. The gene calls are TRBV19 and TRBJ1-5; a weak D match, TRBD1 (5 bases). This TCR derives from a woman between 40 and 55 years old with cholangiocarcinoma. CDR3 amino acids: CASRNGGSNQPQHF. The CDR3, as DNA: TGTGCCAGTAGAAACGGGGGTTCAAATCAGCCCCAGCATTTT.